The 23 T cell receptor beta chains listed next were all sequenced from one sample in a study of cytomegalovirus exposure and HLA in healthy donors (dated by TCRdb to the late 2010s). The method behind the library was the immunoSEQ multiplex PCR assay. TCRdb holds this immuneACCESS table with in-frame rearrangements only. Some clones are missing; in checked studies, unresolved V genes explain under half, and the rest has no known cause. For this sample there are 150,000 to 200,000 clones; 95% to 96% appear just once. The ten largest account for 0.8% to 1% of the sample. The sample taken for sequencing was PBMCs. These receptors were collected from a woman aged 18-30 years in good health and CMV-seronegative.

The V and J genes are TRBV2 and TRBJ2-1; D unclear. V was trimmed by 2 bases and J by 0 bases, leaving 11 bases between them. Germline CDR1 SNHLY, CDR2 FYNNEI. This CDR3 is 16 amino acids long. The CDR3 bases are TGTGCCAGCAGTGAATCCCCCCGTAGCTCCTACAATGAGCAGTTCTTC. Translation gives CASSESPRSSYNEQFF.

The chain recombines TRBV29-1 with TRBJ1-1; perhaps TRBD1 as D (5 bases). There are 15 residues in the CDR3. Trimming left V 2 bases short and J 4 bases short, with 17 bases between. In germline, CDR1 is SQVTM, CDR2 ANQGSEA. The CDR3 nucleotides read TGCAGCGTTGAATCCCTTGCGGGACGGAGCACTGAAGCTTTCTTT. Translating it yields CSVESLAGRSTEAFF.

The J gene is TRBJ1-2, the V gene TRBV5-5, with 9 positions matching TRBD1. The CDR3 consists of 13 residues. After removal of 3 bases from V and 5 bases from J, the junction contained 2 bases not matched to a gene. Per the germline V gene, CDR1 is SGHKS and CDR2 is YYEKEE (reference sequence). As DNA, the CDR3 is TGTGCCAGCAGCTCGACAGGGGGATATGGCTACACCTTC. It yields the protein CASSSTGGYGYTF.

V is TRBV19 and J is TRBJ1-6; tentatively, D is TRBD1 (5 bases). CDR1 LNHDA and CDR2 SQIVND come from the germline V gene (reference sequence). Trimming removed 3 bases at V and 7 bases at J, with 7 bases between. CDR3 length: 13 amino acids. The CDR3 here is CASSMGGNSPLHF. The CDR3 DNA is TGTGCCAGTAGTATGGGGGGGAATTCACCCCTCCACTTT.

The chain joins TRBV9 to TRBJ2-7, with 12 nucleotides matching TRBD2. Germline CDR1 SGDLS, CDR2 YYNGEE. The CDR3 consists of 14 residues. The trim removed 3 bases at V and 4 bases at J, leaving 2 bases unmatched. CDR3 DNA sequence: TGTGCCAGCAGCGGCGGGACTAGCGGGTACGAGCAGTACTTC. Amino acids: CASSGGTSGYEQYF.

The chain couples TRBV9 to TRBJ1-2; TRBD1 aligns across 7 bases. The CDR3 totals 14 residues. Trimming removed 3 bases from V and 4 bases from J; junction bases left unmatched: 6. The germline V gene encodes CDR1 SGDLS and CDR2 YYNGEE. CDR3 nucleotides: TGTGCCAGCAGCGCCGCGACAGGGAGCTATGGCTACACCTTC. The encoded protein is CASSAATGSYGYTF.

The V call is TRBV6-1, the J call TRBJ1-3; a weak D match, TRBD1 (6 bases). Trimming removed 6 bases at V and 3 bases at J, with 9 bases between. Germline assignment: CDR1 MNHNS and CDR2 SASEGT. This CDR3 contains 13 residues. The CDR3 spells CASRGHSGNTIYF. The DNA for the CDR3 is TGTGCCAGCAGGGGACATAGTGGAAACACCATATATTTT.

This CDR3 reads CASSLSWDRGWGTDTQYF. In nucleotides, the CDR3 is TGTGCCAGCAGTTTATCGTGGGACAGGGGCTGGGGCACAGATACGCAGTATTTT. The V gene is TRBV27, the J gene TRBJ2-3; TRBD1 matches at 10 bases. V trimming: 0 bases; J trimming: 1 base; junction bases outside the gene matches: 7. The CDR3 covers 18 residues. Per germline, CDR1 MNHEY and CDR2 SMNVEV (reference sequence).

The genes are TRBV6-1 and TRBJ1-6; D call uncertain. Per the germline V gene, CDR1 is MNHNS and CDR2 is SASEGT. The CDR3 has 17 residues. V lost 0 bases, J lost 0 bases, and 9 bases lay in between. In DNA, the CDR3 is TGTGCCAGCAGTGAAGCGCGCTATCCCTCCTATAATTCACCCCTCCACTTT. Amino acid sequence: CASSEARYPSYNSPLHF.

V is TRBV5-4 and J is TRBJ1-2; 7 nucleotides line up with TRBD1. The V gene's germline CDR1 is SGHNT and CDR2 YYREEE (reference sequence). Losses at the gene ends were 4 bases for V and 4 bases for J; bases not matched to a gene: 10. The CDR3 length is 15 residues. CDR3 region: CASSDQTGISYGYTF. The CDR3 DNA reads TGTGCCAGCAGCGATCAGACAGGGATAAGCTATGGCTACACCTTC. Complete variable domain (other parts from reference TRBV5-4 and TRBJ1-2): ETGVTQSPTHLIKTRGQQVTLRCSSQSGHNTVSWYQQALGQGPQFIFQYYREEENGRGNFPPRFSGLQFPNYSSELNVNALELDDSALYLCASSDQTGISYGYTFGSGTRLTVV.

The chain recombines TRBV6-1 with TRBJ1-2; 7 bases are a match to TRBD1. Germline-derived CDR1 and CDR2 are MNHNS and SASEGT. The CDR3 has 14 amino acids. The ends lost 5 bases at V and 6 bases at J; junction bases unmatched: 9. The CDR3 sequence: CASSSNRGRNGYTF. DNA for the CDR3: TGTGCCAGCAGTTCCAACAGGGGACGGAATGGCTACACCTTC.

The V and J genes are TRBV4-1 and TRBJ1-2; 7 bases are a match to TRBD1. Germline CDR1 reads MGHRA; CDR2 reads YSYEKL. V trimming: 1 base; J trimming: 4 bases; junction bases outside the gene matches: 9. The CDR3 spans 16 residues. The CDR3 region is CASSQGDQGELYGYTF. CDR3 coding DNA: TGCGCCAGCAGCCAAGGCGACCAGGGGGAACTCTATGGCTACACCTTC.

The rearrangement links TRBV7-2 to TRBJ2-5, with D possibly being TRBD2 (6 bases). V was clipped by 5 bases and J by 6 bases, with 19 bases between them. The V gene's germline CDR1 is SGHTA and CDR2 FQGNSA. The CDR3 length is 15 residues. The CDR3, as DNA: TGTGCCAGCAGCCGGCGGAGGACGGGAGAAAAGACCCAGTACTTC. Translation gives CASSRRRTGEKTQYF.

The rearrangement links TRBV19 to TRBJ2-1, with 8 nucleotides matching TRBD2. Germline CDR1 and CDR2: LNHDA and SQIVND (reference sequence). The CDR3 contains 16 residues. With V trimmed by 7 bases and J by 1 base, 9 bases remained unmatched. This CDR3 reads CASKKGAGGSYNEQFF. CDR3 nucleotides: TGTGCCAGTAAAAAAGGGGCGGGGGGTTCCTACAATGAGCAGTTCTTC.

The chain combines TRBV7-3 with TRBJ2-2; a possible D gene is TRBD2 (6 bases). Trimming took off 2 bases at V and 3 bases at J, with 10 bases between the two ends. Looked up from germline, CDR1 is SGHTA and CDR2 is FQGTGA. The CDR3 extends over 15 amino acids. The CDR3 protein is CASSLGGGYTGELFF. The CDR3 DNA reads as TGTGCCAGCAGCTTAGGTGGGGGGTACACCGGGGAGCTGTTTTTT.

J is TRBJ2-7 and V is TRBV4-2; 7 bases fit TRBD1. The CDR3 spans 13 residues. Germline values: CDR1 LGHNA, CDR2 YNFKEQ. J gave up 4 bases and V 5 bases, and 5 bases lay outside the gene matches. This chain's CDR3 is CASSTRQGYEQYF. For the CDR3, the DNA is TGTGCCAGCAGCACTCGACAGGGTTACGAGCAGTACTTC.

This chain links TRBV7-8 with TRBJ2-7; 8 bases are shared with TRBD1. Per germline, CDR1 SGHVS and CDR2 FQNEAQ. The CDR3 loop spans 15 amino acids. Trimming at V came to 5 bases and at J to 3 bases, leaving 9 bases not matched to a gene. The CDR3 sequence: CASSGTGDRGYEQYF. The CDR3 DNA reads TGTGCCAGCAGCGGGACAGGTGACCGGGGCTACGAGCAGTACTTC.

The V gene is TRBV19, the J gene TRBJ2-7, with 7 positions matching TRBD1. V was pared by 5 bases and J by 0 bases, with 4 bases of the junction left unmatched. This CDR3 has 14 residues. Germline-derived CDR1 and CDR2 are LNHDA and SQIVND (reference sequence). The CDR3 sequence is CASSLGDSSYEQYF. The CDR3 nucleotides read TGTGCCAGTAGTTTGGGGGACAGCTCCTACGAGCAGTACTTC.

The chain joins TRBV18 to TRBJ1-1, with D hard to call. Trimming shortened V by 2 bases and J by 2 bases, and 3 bases separated the two germline ends. This CDR3 spans 12 amino acids. CDR1 and CDR2 (germline): KGHSH, LQKENI. CDR3 in DNA: TGTGCCAGCTCACCATCTAACACTGAAGCTTTCTTT. Translation: CASSPSNTEAFF.

J is TRBJ1-1 and V is TRBV7-9, with D tentatively TRBD1 (5 bases). Germline V gives CDR1 SEHNR, CDR2 FQNEAQ (reference sequence). This CDR3 spans 14 amino acids. Trimming cost V 3 bases and J 6 bases, with 14 bases left between them. The CDR3 sequence: CASSFITGPPEAFF. CDR3 bases: TGTGCCAGCAGCTTCATTACAGGACCCCCTGAAGCTTTCTTT.

V is TRBV5-1 and J is TRBJ2-1; D gene uncertain. CDR1 is SGHRS and CDR2 is YFSETQ in the germline V gene. CDR3 length: 15 amino acids. Trimming stripped 0 bases from V and 5 bases from J, with 12 bases between. The CDR3 here is CASSLAVPGNNEQFF. The CDR3 DNA follows: TGCGCCAGCAGCTTGGCCGTCCCAGGAAACAATGAGCAGTTCTTC.

The V and J genes are TRBV5-1 and TRBJ2-1; maybe TRBD2 (6 bases). The germline gives CDR1 SGHRS, CDR2 YFSETQ. The CDR3 is 16 amino acids. Trimming left V 1 base short and J 1 base short, with 12 bases between. The CDR3: CASSLHGGESYNEQFF. CDR3 sequence (DNA): TGCGCCAGCAGCTTGCATGGAGGGGAGTCCTACAATGAGCAGTTCTTC.

The chain is built from TRBV27 and TRBJ2-7; tentative D call: TRBD1 (6 bases). The CDR3 covers 14 residues. V was pared by 7 bases and J by 7 bases, with 20 bases between. Germline V CDR1 and CDR2: MNHEY, SMNVEV (reference sequence). The chain's CDR3 is CASTRSGQLGEQYF. DNA for the CDR3: TGTGCCAGCACGAGATCGGGACAATTGGGGGAGCAGTACTTC.